This is a list of T cell receptor beta chains from one sample in a study of cytomegalovirus exposure and HLA in healthy donors. Assay: immunoSEQ multiplex PCR; the TCRdb copy retains only in-frame clones and omits some. The sample lists 200,000 to 250,000 clones; almost 70% were seen once. The sample was PBMCs. Receptors were obtained from a man in his forties in good health and CMV-seropositive. The CDR3 runs from the conserved cysteine through the conserved F or W. Fields, in order: CDR3 DNA, CDR3 protein, V gene, D gene, clone size, J gene. D genes are given only for firm matches. A row's size may be missing; if present it is once, few, many or a size class.

TGTGCCAGTAGTCTCACAGGGTTGTACGAGCAGTACTTC,CASSLTGLYEQYF,TRBV19,NA,once,TRBJ2-7
TGTGCCAGCAGAAGGGAGGGTTCGAGAGATACGCAGTATTTT,CASRREGSRDTQYF,TRBV6-1,TRBD2,NA,TRBJ2-3
TGTGCCAGCAGTGTAATCAGCAATCAGCCCCAGCATTTT,CASSVISNQPQHF,TRBV2,NA,NA,TRBJ1-5
TGTGCCAGCAGCTCCCGACAGGCGTTGTGTGAGCAGTACTTC,CASSSRQALCEQYF,TRBV28,NA,once,TRBJ2-7
TGTGCCAGCAGCCCGAGTCATAGCACAGATACGCAGTATTTT,CASSPSHSTDTQYF,TRBV7-2,NA,NA,TRBJ2-3
TGCGCCAGGACTAGCGGGTTAAATGGTACGCAGTATTTT,CARTSGLNGTQYF,TRBV5-1,TRBD2,NA,TRBJ2-3
TGTGCCAGCAGTTTGAGTGGTAGTGGTAATGAGCAGTTCTTC,CASSLSGSGNEQFF,TRBV27,NA,NA,TRBJ2-1
TGCGCCAGCAGCTTGGTACCCCAGGGAGGTGGGAACGAGCAGTACTTC,CASSLVPQGGGNEQYF,TRBV5-1,NA,NA,TRBJ2-7
TGTGCCAGCAGCCGGAGGGACCAGGCCCCAGATACGCAGTATTTT,CASSRRDQAPDTQYF,TRBV9,NA,NA,TRBJ2-3
TGTGCCAGCAGCCAACAGGGGAGCTATGGCTACACCTTC,CASSQQGSYGYTF,TRBV5-6,TRBD1,NA,TRBJ1-2
TGTGCCAGCAGCCCGAGGGGACAGGTGTACGATGAGCAGTTCTTC,CASSPRGQVYDEQFF,TRBV9,TRBD1,NA,TRBJ2-1
TGCGCCAGCATTTTAATACAGGGGGGACACTCCTACGAGCAGTACTTC,CASILIQGGHSYEQYF,TRBV10-1,TRBD1,NA,TRBJ2-7
TGTGCCAGCAGCTTAAAGGGGGCGGCGACCCAGTACTTC,CASSLKGAATQYF,TRBV7-3,TRBD1,once,TRBJ2-5
TGCGCCAGCAGCTTGGGGGACAGCCCGAACACTGAAGCTTTCTTT,CASSLGDSPNTEAFF,TRBV5-1,TRBD1,NA,TRBJ1-1
TGTGCCAGCAGCTCTAGCGGGGGAGTCTCCTACAATGAGCAGTTCTTC,CASSSSGGVSYNEQFF,TRBV5-4,TRBD2,NA,TRBJ2-1
TGTGCCAGCAGTGAATCGGGACAGGGGCGTGAAGCTTTCTTT,CASSESGQGREAFF,TRBV25-1,TRBD1,NA,TRBJ1-1
TGTGCCAGCAGCTTGGCCGGACAGGGGGTCACTGGGGCCAACGTCCTGACTTTC,CASSLAGQGVTGANVLTF,TRBV5-6,TRBD1,few,TRBJ2-6
TGTGCCAGCAGCTCCCTGGGGGGAGAAGAGACCCAGTACTTC,CASSSLGGEETQYF,TRBV7-6,NA,NA,TRBJ2-5
TGCGCCAGCAGCTTGGAATCGGAGGCCTCCTATAATTCACCCCTCCACTTT,CASSLESEASYNSPLHF,TRBV5-1,NA,NA,TRBJ1-6
TGTGCCAGCAGCTTGGGGACACACACTGAAGCTTTCTTT,CASSLGTHTEAFF,TRBV5-4,NA,few,TRBJ1-1
TGTGCCAGCACTTATAGCGGGGGGGCGGATACGCAGTATTTT,CASTYSGGADTQYF,TRBV25-1,TRBD2,few,TRBJ2-3
TGTGCCAGTAGTACCGGGTCCTACGAGCAGTACTTC,CASSTGSYEQYF,TRBV19,NA,few,TRBJ2-7
TGTGCCAGCAGTGACTCTATACAGAGGGACTGCAATCAGCCCCAGCATTTT,CASSDSIQRDCNQPQHF,TRBV6-4,NA,NA,TRBJ1-5
TGTGCCAGCAGCCTCTATCGGACAGGGGGCGACTATGGCTACACCTTC,CASSLYRTGGDYGYTF,TRBV6-6,TRBD1,NA,TRBJ1-2